This entry lists 14 T cell receptor beta chains sequenced from one sample in a study of early T cells in non-severe SARS-CoV-2 infection. TCRdb re-derived calls from the 5' RACE reads in MiXCR, one entry per CDR3 protein. The table includes some 61,000 distinct CDR3 sequences, around 13% detected once. Sequencing input: whole blood. These receptors were collected from an adult who was a healthcare worker with PCR-confirmed SARS-CoV-2 infection or an uninfected control (not recorded which).

V usage is TRBV5-1 and J usage is TRBJ2-2; D is perhaps TRBD1 (6 bases). This CDR3 contains 14 residues. The V gene lost 3 bases and the J gene lost 5 bases, with 11 bases spanning the gap. Germline V gives CDR1 SGHRS, CDR2 YFSETQ. For the CDR3, the DNA is TGCGCCAGCAGCTCCAACAGGGCTACCGGGGAGCTGTTTTTT. Its protein is CASSSNRATGELFF.

The genes are TRBV20-1 and TRBJ2-3; 16 bases align to TRBD2. This CDR3 spans 16 amino acids. J lost 2 bases, V lost 5 bases, and 4 bases had no gene match. Germline V CDR1 and CDR2: DFQATT, SNEGSKA (reference sequence). The CDR3 is CSAAGTSGRATDTQYF. CDR3 DNA sequence: TGCAGTGCTGCCGGGACTAGCGGGAGGGCCACAGATACGCAGTATTTT.

Only a few counts were recorded for this clonotype. The rearrangement joins TRBV7-9 to TRBJ2-3; TRBD2 matches 7 bases. CDR3 length equals 20 residues. Trimming took 5 bases from V and 4 from J; bases not matched to a gene: 24. Germline V gene lookup returns CDR1 SEHNR and CDR2 FQNEAQ (reference sequence). The CDR3 spells CASSPLPSMISGSRADTQYF. In nucleotides, the CDR3 is TGTGCCAGCAGCCCGCTCCCATCAATGATTAGCGGGTCGAGGGCAGATACGCAGTATTTT.

This chain uses TRBV28 with TRBJ2-3, with 11 bases that match TRBD2. This CDR3 spans 16 amino acids. CDR1 and CDR2 from the germline V gene are MDHEN and SYDVKM. The V and J ends lost 4 bases and 6 bases, in that order; junction bases with no gene match: 9. In DNA, the CDR3 is TGTGCCAGCAGTTCCCTCCTAGCGGGAGGTAGGGATACGCAGTATTTT. Translated: CASSSLLAGGRDTQYF.

This chain connects TRBV5-6 to TRBJ2-7, with 7 positions matching TRBD2. CDR3 size: 17 residues. Per the germline V gene, CDR1 is SGHDT and CDR2 is YYEEEE. V lost 9 bases, J lost 6 bases, and 24 bases stayed unmatched. The CDR3 DNA reads TGTGCCACCGGAAGAGGATCCAGCGGGGAACCTCTCGGCGAGCAGTACTTC. This translates into CATGRGSSGEPLGEQYF.

This clonotype showed up many times. CDR3 DNA: TGTGCCACCACAAGTAGCCAAGAGACCCAGTACTTC. Translating gives CATTSSQETQYF. The chain joins TRBV7-9 to TRBJ2-5; no clear D. CDR1 is SEHNR and CDR2 is FQNEAQ in the germline V gene (reference sequence). The V end lost 10 bases, the J end lost 1 base, and 10 bases lay between the germline ends. This CDR3 region has 12 residues.

This clonotype was seen a handful of times. This chain joins TRBV27 and TRBJ2-3; a possible D gene is TRBD1 (5 bases). The CDR3 has 15 residues. Germline V CDR1 and CDR2: MNHEY, SMNVEV (reference sequence). Trimming took 4 bases from V and 6 from J, leaving 17 bases between them. For the CDR3, the DNA is TGTGCCAGCAGTTCCCCCCTCTTTAGGGGCGATACGCAGTATTTT. Amino acid sequence: CASSSPLFRGDTQYF.

V usage is TRBV10-3 and J usage is TRBJ2-5; no firm D call. The V end lost 0 bases, the J end lost 5 bases, and 7 bases lay between the germline ends. Germline values: CDR1 ENHRY, CDR2 SYGVKD. CDR3 length equals 13 residues. CDR3 bases: TGTGCCATCAGTGAGTCGTCAGTGGAGACCCAGTACTTC. Its protein is CAISESSVETQYF.

This clonotype has a handful of counts. This rearrangement joins TRBV7-8 to TRBJ2-7, with 8 positions matching TRBD1. V dropped 1 base and J dropped 3; count of bases not matched to a gene: 5. CDR3 length equals 15 residues. CDR1 is SGHVS, CDR2 FQNEAQ, per germline. The CDR3 is CASSLVAGTGYEQYF. The CDR3 DNA reads as TGTGCCAGCAGCTTAGTCGCCGGGACAGGCTACGAGCAGTACTTC.

The chain couples TRBV28 to TRBJ2-7, with D hard to call. CDR3 size: 14 residues. V dropped 5 bases and J dropped 3 bases, with 14 bases sitting between them. Germline V gene data show CDR1 as MDHEN and CDR2 as SYDVKM. The CDR3 region is CASSIRTRGYEQYF. In DNA, the CDR3 is TGTGCCAGCAGTATCCGGACCCGCGGCTACGAGCAGTACTTC. Together with reference TRBV28 and TRBJ2-7, the CDR3 gives the full variable domain: DVKVTQSSRYLVKRTGEKVFLECVQDMDHENMFWYRQDPGLGLRLIYFSYDVKMKEKGDIPEGYSVSREKKERFSLILESASTNQTSMYLCASSIRTRGYEQYFGPGTRLTVT.

The V gene is TRBV7-2, the J gene TRBJ2-2; weak D call: TRBD1 (6 bases). Trimming took 1 base from V and 6 from J, leaving 15 bases between them. The CDR3 has 16 amino acids. Germline V lookup: CDR1 SGHTA, CDR2 FQGNSA. CDR3 loop: CASSLGGQGRAGELFF. In DNA form, the CDR3 reads TGTGCCAGCAGCTTAGGCGGGCAGGGGAGAGCCGGGGAGCTGTTTTTT.

In this sample, this clonotype turned up many times. The rearrangement uses TRBV29-1 and TRBJ2-2; 8 nucleotides match TRBD1. CDR3 length: 13 residues. Germline V CDR1 and CDR2: SQVTM, ANQGSEA. With 5 bases clipped from V and 7 bases from J, the junction kept 6 bases outside the gene matches. CDR3 bases: TGCAGCGTTTCTCGGACAGGGATCGGGGAGCTGTTTTTT. Residues: CSVSRTGIGELFF.

The chain recombines TRBV5-5 with TRBJ2-1; D is undetermined. CDR1 and CDR2 from the germline V gene are SGHKS and YYEKEE (reference sequence). Trimming stripped 4 bases from V and 3 bases from J, with 14 bases between. The CDR3 runs to 15 residues. CDR3 sequence: CASSLEWLSYNEQFF. As DNA, the CDR3 is TGTGCCAGCAGCCTGGAGTGGCTGAGCTACAATGAGCAGTTCTTC.

The rearrangement uses TRBV29-1 and TRBJ2-7; 9 bases fit TRBD2. The V and J ends lost 4 bases and 1 base, in that order; junction bases with no gene match: 8. CDR3 length: 15 amino acids. From germline, CDR1 is SQVTM and CDR2 ANQGSEA. In DNA, the CDR3 is TGCAGCGTTGGGGGAGCGGGAGGTCGGTCCTACGAGCAGTACTTC. This encodes CSVGGAGGRSYEQYF.